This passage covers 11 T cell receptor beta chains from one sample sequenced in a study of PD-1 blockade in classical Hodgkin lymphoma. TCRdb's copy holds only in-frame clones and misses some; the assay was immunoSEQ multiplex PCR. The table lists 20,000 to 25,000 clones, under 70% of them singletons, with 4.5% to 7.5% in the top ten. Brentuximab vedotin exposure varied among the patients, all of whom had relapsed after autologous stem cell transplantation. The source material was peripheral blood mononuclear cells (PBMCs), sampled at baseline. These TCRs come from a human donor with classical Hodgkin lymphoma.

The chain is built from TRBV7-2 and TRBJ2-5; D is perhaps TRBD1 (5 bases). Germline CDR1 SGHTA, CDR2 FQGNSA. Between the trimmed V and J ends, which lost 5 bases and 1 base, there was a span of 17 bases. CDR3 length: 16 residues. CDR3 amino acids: CASSRILGHLQETQYF. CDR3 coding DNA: TGTGCCAGCAGCCGGATTCTGGGGCATCTCCAAGAGACCCAGTACTTC.

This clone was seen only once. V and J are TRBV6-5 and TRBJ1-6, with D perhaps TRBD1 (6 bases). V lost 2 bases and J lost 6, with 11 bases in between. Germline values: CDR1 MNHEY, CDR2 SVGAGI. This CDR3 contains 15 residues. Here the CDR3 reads CASSYAGAVNSPLHF. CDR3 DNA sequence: TGTGCCAGCAGTTACGCAGGGGCCGTTAATTCACCCCTCCACTTT.

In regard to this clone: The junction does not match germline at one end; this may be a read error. CDR3 loop: CASSSAATGLHEQYF. CDR3 DNA: TGTGCCAGCAGCTCGGCGGCAACCGGCCTGCACGAGCAGTACTTC. The V call is TRBV5-1, the J call TRBJ2-7, with no clear D. The germline CDR1 and CDR2 sequences are SGHRS and YFSETQ. This CDR3 is 15 amino acids long.

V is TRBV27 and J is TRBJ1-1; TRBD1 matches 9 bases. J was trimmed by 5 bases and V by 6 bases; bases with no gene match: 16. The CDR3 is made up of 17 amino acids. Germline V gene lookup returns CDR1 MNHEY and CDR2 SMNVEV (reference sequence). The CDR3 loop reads CASSITDRGILGTEAFF. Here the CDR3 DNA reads TGTGCCAGCAGCATTACGGACAGGGGAATACTAGGGACTGAAGCTTTCTTT.

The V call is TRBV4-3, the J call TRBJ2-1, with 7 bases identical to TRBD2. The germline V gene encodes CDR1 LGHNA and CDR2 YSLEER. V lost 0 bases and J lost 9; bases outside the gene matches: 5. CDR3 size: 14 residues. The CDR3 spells CASSQDRGVREQFF. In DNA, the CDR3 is TGCGCCAGCAGCCAAGATCGGGGGGTACGTGAGCAGTTCTTC.

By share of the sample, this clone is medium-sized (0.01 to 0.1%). The CDR3 DNA is TGTGCCAGCTCACCAGGAGGGGGTTCCTACGAGCAGTACTTC. Its protein product is CASSPGGGSYEQYF. The chain has TRBV18 and TRBJ2-7; D could derive from TRBD1 or TRBD2 (6 bases each). The V gene lost 2 bases and the J gene lost 1 base, with 9 bases spanning the gap. The germline CDR1 and CDR2 sequences are KGHSH and LQKENI. There are 14 residues in the CDR3.

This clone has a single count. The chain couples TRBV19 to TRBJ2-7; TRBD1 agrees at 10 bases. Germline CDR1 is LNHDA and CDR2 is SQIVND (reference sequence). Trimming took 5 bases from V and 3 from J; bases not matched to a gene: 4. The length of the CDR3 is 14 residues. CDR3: CASSPWTGGYEQYF. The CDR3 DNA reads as TGTGCCAGTAGTCCTTGGACAGGGGGCTACGAGCAGTACTTC.

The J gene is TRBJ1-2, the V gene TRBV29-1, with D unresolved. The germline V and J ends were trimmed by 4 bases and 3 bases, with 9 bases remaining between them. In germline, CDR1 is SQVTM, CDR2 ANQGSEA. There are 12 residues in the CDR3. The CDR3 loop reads CSVGRMDYGYTF. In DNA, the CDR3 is TGCAGCGTTGGGCGTATGGACTATGGCTACACCTTC.

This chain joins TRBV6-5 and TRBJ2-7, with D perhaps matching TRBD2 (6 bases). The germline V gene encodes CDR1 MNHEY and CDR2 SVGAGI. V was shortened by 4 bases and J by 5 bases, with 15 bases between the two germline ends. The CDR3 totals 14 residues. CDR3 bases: TGTGCCAGCAGTTTAGACTCATCTAGCGACGAGCAGTACTTC. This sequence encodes CASSLDSSSDEQYF.

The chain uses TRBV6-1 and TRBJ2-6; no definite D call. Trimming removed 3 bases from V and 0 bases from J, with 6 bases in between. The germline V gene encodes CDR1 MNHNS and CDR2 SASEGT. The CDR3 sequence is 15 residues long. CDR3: CASSDGLSGANVLTF. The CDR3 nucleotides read TGTGCCAGCAGTGACGGGCTCTCTGGGGCCAACGTCCTGACTTTC.

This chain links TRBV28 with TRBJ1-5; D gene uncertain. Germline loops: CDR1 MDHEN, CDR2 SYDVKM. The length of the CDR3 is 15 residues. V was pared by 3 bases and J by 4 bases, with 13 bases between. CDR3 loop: CASSFLGQTNQPQHF. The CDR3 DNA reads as TGTGCCAGCAGTTTCTTAGGGCAGACAAATCAGCCCCAGCATTTT.